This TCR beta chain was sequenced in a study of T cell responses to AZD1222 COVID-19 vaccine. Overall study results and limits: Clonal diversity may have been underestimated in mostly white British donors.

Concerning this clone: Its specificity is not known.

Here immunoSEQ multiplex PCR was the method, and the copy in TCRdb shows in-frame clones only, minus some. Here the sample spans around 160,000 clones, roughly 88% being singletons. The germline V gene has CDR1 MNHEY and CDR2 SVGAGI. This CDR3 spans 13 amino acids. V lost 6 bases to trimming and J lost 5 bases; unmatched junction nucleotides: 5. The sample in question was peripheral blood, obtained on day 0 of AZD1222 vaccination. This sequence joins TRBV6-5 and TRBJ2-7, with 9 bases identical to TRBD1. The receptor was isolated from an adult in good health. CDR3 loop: CASSFDRGNEQYF. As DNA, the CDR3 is TGTGCCAGCAGCTTCGACAGGGGGAACGAGCAGTACTTC.